This T cell receptor beta chain originates from a study of blood T cell repertoires in COVID-19. Turning to the study itself: Acute and convalescent COVID-19 specimens originated in the United States, Italy and Spain. The cDNA or gDNA used as material had been derived from T cells, B-cell-depleted T cells, or PBMCs.

The CDR3 contains 15 residues. V shed 1 base, J shed 4 bases, and the junction held 5 bases outside the gene matches. CDR1 and CDR2 from the germline V gene are SGDLS and YYNGEE. Original data processing: Quantification of nucleated cells was approximated via reference gene primer amplification. Clones were sequenced by immunoSEQ multiplex PCR, and TCRdb holds only the in-frame ones, with some missing. V and J calls and clone size are copied from that table; D and trimming were computed from the DNA. The sample has about 110,000 clones; 82% are singletons. The source material was peripheral blood. The V call is TRBV9, the J call TRBJ2-3; 8 bases are shared with TRBD2. The sequence was obtained from a man between 65 and 85 years old with acute or convalescent COVID-19. CDR3 amino acids: CASSVSGSESDTQYF. CDR3 DNA: TGTGCCAGCAGCGTAAGCGGGAGTGAATCAGATACGCAGTATTTT.